Listed below are T cell receptor beta chains from one sample, sequenced in a study of blood T cells in healthy people across ages. TCRdb re-derived calls from the 5' RACE reads in MiXCR, one entry per CDR3 protein. The table lists nearly 800,000 distinct CDR3 sequences, roughly 25% of them singletons, with roughly 3.5% in the top ten. In addition, the sample was reused for a study of T cells of mothers and their children.

Sequencing input: blood. These receptor sequences come from a boy between 10 and 17 years old in good health. CDR3s include the opening cysteine and the closing phenylalanine or tryptophan. A D gene is named only where the DNA matches it firmly. Some rows have no size entry. The others give once, few or many, or a class for an expanded clone.

TRBJ2-3,TRBV6-2/TRBV6-3,TRBD1,.,TGTGCCAGCAGACCCTCCAAGGGACAGGGGGGGACAGATACGCAGTATTTT,CASRPSKGQGGTDTQYF
TRBJ2-3,TRBV20-1,TRBD2,few,TGCAGAGTAGCGGGGGGCCAGACCACAGATACGCAGTATTTT,CRVAGGQTTDTQYF
TRBJ2-1,TRBV9,TRBD1,few,TGTGCCAGCAGCCCGGGGACAGTTGATGAGCAGTTCTTC,CASSPGTVDEQFF
TRBJ2-5,TRBV5-6,.,few,TGTGCCAGCAGCTCAAAACAGCGGGCGTCTTTCCAAGAGACCCAGTACTTC,CASSSKQRASFQETQYF
TRBJ1-3,TRBV6-6,.,.,TGTGCCAGCAGTTACTCCTGGGCGGACGGAAACACCATATATTTT,CASSYSWADGNTIYF
TRBJ2-7,TRBV7-2,.,few,TGTGCCAGCAGCTTAGTTTTCCAAGCATTGGTCGGCGAGCAGTACTTC,CASSLVFQALVGEQYF
TRBJ2-2,TRBV5-1,TRBD1,.,TGCGCCAGCAGCGAATGGACAGGTGGAACCGGGGAGCTGTGTTTT,CASSEWTGGTGELCF
TRBJ2-1,TRBV12-3/TRBV12-4,TRBD1,few,TGTGCCAGCAGCGAGACAGGGGGCTACTACAATGAGCAGTTCTTC,CASSETGGYYNEQFF
TRBJ2-5,TRBV7-3,TRBD2,few,TGTGCCAGCAGCTTGAACGGCGGGGGAGGGGATCCCCAGTACTTC,CASSLNGGGGDPQYF
TRBJ1-2,TRBV10-3,.,.,TGTGCCATCAGTGAGTCAGGCGAGGGTTTCTCTGGCTACACCTTC,CAISESGEGFSGYTF
TRBJ1-6,TRBV4-3,.,.,TGCGCCAGCAGCCAAGAGACAGGCGGCTATAATTCACCCCTCCACTTT,CASSQETGGYNSPLHF
TRBJ2-5,TRBV7-2,TRBD2,.,TGTGCCAGCAGCTCCGCGACTAGCGGACCACAAGAGACCCAGTACTTC,CASSSATSGPQETQYF
TRBJ1-4,TRBV25-1,TRBD1,once,TGTGCCAGCAGTGAGTGGGGGACAGAACAAAAACTGTTTTTT,CASSEWGTEQKLFF
TRBJ1-1,TRBV7-2,.,.,TGTGCCGGCAGCCCAGGAGGTGGGGGCTCGGGCACTGAAGCTTTCTTT,CAGSPGGGGSGTEAFF
TRBJ2-2,TRBV4-1,TRBD1,few,TGCGCCAGCAGCCAACCGGACAGGGGGCGTACCGGGGAGCTGTTTTTT,CASSQPDRGRTGELFF
TRBJ2-3,TRBV9,.,.,TGTGCCAGCAGACCCGCGGGGACAGATACGCAGTATTTT,CASRPAGTDTQYF
TRBJ2-7,TRBV15,.,.,TGTGCCACCAGCAGAGAGGCAGGCTCGGACGAGCAGTACTTC,CATSREAGSDEQYF
TRBJ2-3,TRBV12-3/TRBV12-4,TRBD2,.,TGTGCCAGCAGCGGTAGCGGGGGGGCCCGGATCACAGATACGCAGTATTTT,CASSGSGGARITDTQYF
TRBJ2-7,TRBV7-2,.,few,TGTGCCAGCAGCCATCCACGGGGGAGAGACGAGCAGTACTTC,CASSHPRGRDEQYF
TRBJ2-7,TRBV28,.,.,TGTGCCAGCAGTTTTAAGACTAAAGGCCCCTACGAGCAGTACTTC,CASSFKTKGPYEQYF
TRBJ1-5,TRBV3-1,TRBD1,.,TGTGCCAGCAGCCAGGGAACGGGACAGGGAAATCAGCCCCAGCATTTT,CASSQGTGQGNQPQHF
TRBJ1-2,TRBV6-5,TRBD1,few,TGTGCCAGCAGTTTACAGGGGGCTGGCTACACCTTC,CASSLQGAGYTF